This is a list of T cell receptor beta chains from one sample in a study of CD8 T cells in Susac syndrome. In TCRdb, the immunoSEQ multiplex PCR reads were re-called with MiXCR into one record per CDR3 protein. Of about 280,000 distinct CDR3 sequences in the sample, about 85% were seen once. The sample comprised CD8+ T cells from PBMCs. These receptors all come from a human donor with multiple sclerosis. CDR3s include the opening cysteine and the closing phenylalanine or tryptophan. D genes are given only for firm matches. Expanded clones get a size class; other rows say once, few or many, or leave the size out.

v_call	clone_size	cdr3_length	d_call	j_call	cdr3_nt	cdr3_aa
TRBV6-1	NA	17	TRBD2	TRBJ2-1	TGTGCCAGCAGTGAAGTAGGACTAGCGGGAGAGGCGAATGAGCAGTTCTTC	CASSEVGLAGEANEQFF
TRBV19	NA	17	TRBD2	TRBJ2-5	TGTGCCAGTAGTACGGACGGTTGGGCGGGAGCGTCGGAGACCCAGTACTTC	CASSTDGWAGASETQYF
TRBV25-1	NA	13	NA	TRBJ1-2	TGTGCCAGCAGTGGAATGGTTAGCTATGGCTACACCTTC	CASSGMVSYGYTF
TRBV28	once	15	NA	TRBJ2-1	TGTGCCAGCAGTTTAAGGGGGGGGAGTGCTGGGGAGCAGTTCTTC	CASSLRGGSAGEQFF
TRBV20-1	NA	15	TRBD1	TRBJ2-5	TGCAGTGCTAGAGGACTCTATACAGGGGGAGAGACCCAGTACTTC	CSARGLYTGGETQYF
TRBV27	NA	16	TRBD2	TRBJ2-2	TGTGCCAGCAGTTTGCTGGCTAGCGGGAGAACCGGGGAGCTGTTTTTT	CASSLLASGRTGELFF
TRBV10-3	once	13	TRBD1	TRBJ2-3	TGTGCCGGGCGGGACAGGGGCACAGATACGCAGTATTTT	CAGRDRGTDTQYF
TRBV6-1	NA	13	TRBD2	TRBJ2-7	TGTGCCAGCATAGCGGGAGGATCCTACGAGCAGTACTTC	CASIAGGSYEQYF
TRBV6-5	NA	15	TRBD2	TRBJ2-1	TGTGCCAGCAGTTACACTAGCGCAGCCTACAATGAGCAGTTCTTC	CASSYTSAAYNEQFF
TRBV21-1	NA	16	NA	TRBJ2-3	TGTGCCAGCAGCTCGTCCCGGGACCTTTGCACAGATACGCAGTATTTT	CASSSSRDLCTDTQYF
TRBV6-5	once	16	NA	TRBJ1-2	TGTGCCAGCAGTTACTCCGGGACCGAAGCCCCGGATGGCTACACCTTC	CASSYSGTEAPDGYTF
TRBV7-9	NA	18	NA	TRBJ2-6	TGTGCCAGCACCAAGGCCGGTAGGGGGAGCTCTGGGGCCAACGTCCTGACTTTC	CASTKAGRGSSGANVLTF
TRBV5-4	NA	11	NA	TRBJ2-2	TGTGCCAGCAACACGGGGGGGGAGCTGTTTTTT	CASNTGGELFF
TRBV6-5	NA	13	NA	TRBJ1-1	TGTGCCAGCAGTTTACAGCCGAACACTGAAGCTTTCTTT	CASSLQPNTEAFF
TRBV3-1	few	14	NA	TRBJ2-7	TGTGCCAGCAGCCAAGGTACTAGCAGGTACGAGCAGTACTTC	CASSQGTSRYEQYF
TRBV6-1	few	14	TRBD2	TRBJ2-5	TGTGCCAGCACCAATAGCGGGACTCAAGAGACCCAGTACTTC	CASTNSGTQETQYF
TRBV13	NA	14	NA	TRBJ2-7	TGTGCCAGCAGCTCGGGAGTTGGGGGCTACGAGCAGTACTTC	CASSSGVGGYEQYF
TRBV12-3/TRBV12-4	once	16	NA	TRBJ2-5	TGTGCCAGCAGCCCGGGAAGCCTTTTAGGGGGAGAGACCCAGTACTTC	CASSPGSLLGGETQYF
TRBV13	NA	12	NA	TRBJ1-5	TGTGCCAGCAGCTTCTACAATCAGCCCCAGCATTTT	CASSFYNQPQHF
TRBV2	NA	12	NA	TRBJ2-4	TGTGCCAGCAGTGGACCAGGAAACATTCAGTACTTC	CASSGPGNIQYF
TRBV27	NA	12	NA	TRBJ2-1	TGTGCCAGCAGGACTCCCTACAATGAGCAGTTCTTC	CASRTPYNEQFF
TRBV20-1	NA	12	NA	TRBJ2-7	TGCAGTGCTAGAAACAGGGACTACGAGCAGTACTTC	CSARNRDYEQYF
TRBV7-9	NA	13	TRBD1	TRBJ1-2	TGTGCCAGCAGCTTAGGGGACAGGAACGGCTACACCTTC	CASSLGDRNGYTF
TRBV5-6	few	13	NA	TRBJ2-7	TGTGCCAGCAGCTTGGACAGTCCATACGAGCAGTACTTC	CASSLDSPYEQYF
TRBV29-1	NA	12	NA	TRBJ2-7	TGCAGCGTTGCCGGGGACACCCACGAGCAGTACTTC	CSVAGDTHEQYF
TRBV29-1	NA	10	NA	TRBJ2-3	TGCAGCGTTCCGACAGATACGCAGTATTTT	CSVPTDTQYF
TRBV30	NA	14	TRBD1	TRBJ1-5	TGTGCCTGGAGTGGAGCAACAGGGGAAGTGGCCCAGCATTTT	CAWSGATGEVAQHF
TRBV9	NA	14	NA	TRBJ1-5	TGTGCCAGCAGCGCGGGTGCAAGCAATCAGCCCCAGCATTTT	CASSAGASNQPQHF
TRBV6-1	few	14	NA	TRBJ2-3	TGTGCCAGCAGTCCTACCTCTAGCACAGATACGCAGTATTTT	CASSPTSSTDTQYF
TRBV9	NA	10	NA	TRBJ2-3	TGTGCCAGCAGCGGGAAAGCGCAGTATTTT	CASSGKAQYF
TRBV25-1	NA	14	TRBD1	TRBJ1-1	TGTGCCAGCAGTCCGACGACAGGGAAGTCTGAAGCTTTCTTT	CASSPTTGKSEAFF
TRBV28	once	16	TRBD1	TRBJ1-1	TGTGCCAGCAGTTCCCACGGGACAGACGAGAACACTGAAGCTTTCTTT	CASSSHGTDENTEAFF
TRBV7-9	NA	16	TRBD1	TRBJ2-7	TGTGCCAGCAGCTCGTGGACAGGGACCGCCCACTACGAGCAGTACTTC	CASSSWTGTAHYEQYF
TRBV27	NA	18	NA	TRBJ2-6	TGTGCCAGCAGTTTAGGGATTCTCTGGAACTCTGGGGCCAACGTCCTGACTTTC	CASSLGILWNSGANVLTF
TRBV6-2/TRBV6-3	NA	11	TRBD2	TRBJ2-1	TGTGCCAGCAAACTAGCGAATGAGCAGTTCTTC	CASKLANEQFF
TRBV4-1	once	14	NA	TRBJ1-4	TGCGCCAGCGCACCGGGTATTTCGAATGAAAAACTGTTTTTT	CASAPGISNEKLFF
TRBV9	NA	15	NA	TRBJ1-5	TGTGCCAGCAGCGCAGACGTAAGGGAACAGCAGCCCCAGCATTTT	CASSADVREQQPQHF
TRBV19	NA	15	NA	TRBJ1-1	TGTGCCAGTAGTATGAAGGGGAGGATGTACACTGAAGCTTTCTTT	CASSMKGRMYTEAFF
TRBV6-5	NA	15	NA	TRBJ2-1	TGTGCCAGCAGTTACGCGGGCGAGGGCCGACCTGAGCAGTTCTTC	CASSYAGEGRPEQFF
TRBV5-1	few	14	NA	TRBJ1-1	TGCGCCAGCAGCTTGGGCCAGGGTTGGACTGAAGCTTTCTTT	CASSLGQGWTEAFF
TRBV15	NA	15	TRBD2	TRBJ2-1	TGTGCCACCAGCAGCCTAGCGGGAGTTGGAAATGAGCAGTTCTTC	CATSSLAGVGNEQFF
TRBV20-1	NA	13	TRBD2	TRBJ2-7	TGCAGTGCTAGAACTAGCGGGATTTACGAGCAGTACTTC	CSARTSGIYEQYF
TRBV30	NA	12	NA	TRBJ1-1	TGTGCCTGGAAGGAGGGGAACACTGAAGCTTTCTTT	CAWKEGNTEAFF
TRBV2	once	19	TRBD2	TRBJ2-1	TGTGCCAGCAGTGACTTACTAGCGGGAGAGACGAGCTCCTACAATGAGCAGTTCTTC	CASSDLLAGETSSYNEQFF
TRBV10-3	NA	14	NA	TRBJ1-5	TGTGCCATCAGTGGAGTGGGGGAGGGTCAGCCCCAGCATTTT	CAISGVGEGQPQHF
TRBV7-9	NA	8	NA	TRBJ2-1	TGTGCCAGTGGGGAGCAGTTCTTC	CASGEQFF
TRBV20-1	once	15	NA	TRBJ2-1	TGCAGTGCTAGAGAAAGCCGTAGCTCCTACAATGAGCAGTTCTTC	CSARESRSSYNEQFF
TRBV27	NA	13	NA	TRBJ1-1	TGTGCCAGCAGTTTATCCCCAGGGAGAGGAGCTTTCTTT	CASSLSPGRGAFF
TRBV27	NA	12	NA	TRBJ1-2	TGTGCCAGCAGGGGGCACAGCGATGGCTACACCTTC	CASRGHSDGYTF
TRBV11-2	NA	15	TRBD1	TRBJ2-7	TGTGCCAGCAGCTCGGGACAGGGGAGAATCTACGAGCAGTACTTC	CASSSGQGRIYEQYF
TRBV5-1	NA	14	NA	TRBJ1-2	TGCGCCAGCAGCTTGTCAGGGCCCAACTATGGCTACACCTTC	CASSLSGPNYGYTF
TRBV5-6	NA	16	TRBD1	TRBJ1-2	TGTGCCAGCAGCTTGCCGGGACAGGGGACTTTCTATGGCTACACCTTC	CASSLPGQGTFYGYTF
TRBV5-6	NA	13	NA	TRBJ2-1	TGTGCCAGCAGCTCCCGGACTTTCAATGAGCAGTTCTTC	CASSSRTFNEQFF
TRBV6-5	NA	14	NA	TRBJ2-1	TGTGCCAGCAGTTACTCGAGTAGAGGGGATGAGCAGTTCTTC	CASSYSSRGDEQFF
TRBV7-9	NA	15	NA	TRBJ2-7	TGTGCCAGCAGCTTAGGGTGGGATAGTGCCTACGAGCAGTACTTC	CASSLGWDSAYEQYF
TRBV3-1	NA	17	TRBD2	TRBJ2-1	TGTGCCAGCAGCCAAGATAATGGCGGGAGGACCTACAATGAGCAGTTCTTC	CASSQDNGGRTYNEQFF